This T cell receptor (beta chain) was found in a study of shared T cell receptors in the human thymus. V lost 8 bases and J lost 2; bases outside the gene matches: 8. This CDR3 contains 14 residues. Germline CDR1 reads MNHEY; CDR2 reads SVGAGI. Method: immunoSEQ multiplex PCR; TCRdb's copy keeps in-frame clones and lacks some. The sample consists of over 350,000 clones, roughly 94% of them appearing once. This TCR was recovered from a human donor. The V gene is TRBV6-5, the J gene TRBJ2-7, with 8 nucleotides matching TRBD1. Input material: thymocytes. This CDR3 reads CASSTGQAPYEQYF. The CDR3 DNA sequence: TGTGCCAGCTCCACGGGACAGGCCCCCTACGAGCAGTACTTC.